The 21 T cell receptor beta chains given below trace back to one sample, sequenced in a study of vaccination effects on CD4 cells after COVID-19. These TCRs' antigens remain unknown. Sequencing used immunoSEQ multiplex PCR; TCRdb keeps in-frame clones, though not all of them. The table has approximately 26,000 clones, 69% seen once. CD4+ T cells specific for antigen were expanded with viral peptide pools by the ViraFEST assay before sequencing. An approximately 10-day culture period preceded the isolation of CD4+ T cells. Convalescent patients had PCR-confirmed SARS-CoV-2 infection between March and December 2020. The sample here was CD4+ T cells from PBMCs cultured with SARS-CoV-2 spike peptides, taken before COVID-19 vaccination. Receptors were obtained from a human donor who had a prior SARS-CoV-2 infection.

The CDR3 DNA reads TGTGCCAGCAGCTTAGCGGTACTAGCGGGAGGACAAGAGACCCAGTACTTC. This encodes CASSLAVLAGGQETQYF. The genes are TRBV11-3 and TRBJ2-5; 12 bases agree with TRBD2. Unmatched junction bases numbered 5, after V lost 1 base and J lost 2 bases. The CDR3 is 17 amino acids. Germline-derived CDR1 and CDR2 are SGHNT and YENEEA.

In DNA, the CDR3 is TGTGCCAGTAGTATAGGGGGACAGGGTGGCACTGAAGCTTTCTTT. The encoded protein is CASSIGGQGGTEAFF. This chain uses TRBV19 with TRBJ1-1, with 9 bases identical to TRBD1. The germline CDR1 and CDR2 sequences are LNHDA and SQIVND (reference sequence). The CDR3 covers 15 residues. With V trimmed by 1 base and J by 4 bases, 4 bases remained unmatched.

This clone occurred once. The chain uses TRBV19 and TRBJ2-2; D is ambiguous. Germline values: CDR1 LNHDA, CDR2 SQIVND (reference sequence). V dropped 10 bases and J dropped 2 bases, with 20 bases sitting between them. The CDR3 length is 16 residues. The CDR3 nucleotides read TGTGCCACGAGATCTCGAGGAAGCCGAAACACCGGGGAGCTGTTTTTT. Residues: CATRSRGSRNTGELFF. The full variable domain, completed using reference TRBV19 and TRBJ2-2, is DGGITQSPKYLFRKEGQNVTLSCEQNLNHDAMYWYRQDPGQGLRLIYYSQIVNDFQKGDIAEGYSVSREKKESFPLTVTSAQKNPTAFYLCATRSRGSRNTGELFFGEGSRLTVL.

This clone has just a few counts. This chain uses TRBV5-1 with TRBJ2-2; 7 bases line up with TRBD1. The trim removed 0 bases at V and 5 bases at J, leaving 4 bases unmatched. The CDR3 runs 15 residues. The germline V gene encodes CDR1 SGHRS and CDR2 YFSETQ. CDR3 sequence (DNA): TGCGCCAGCAGCTTGGACAGGGGTGGGACCGGGGAGCTGTTTTTT. This gives the protein CASSLDRGGTGELFF. Full variable domain (missing parts from reference TRBV5-1 and TRBJ2-2): KAGVTQTPRYLIKTRGQQVTLSCSPISGHRSVSWYQQTPGQGLQFLFEYFSETQRNKGNFPGRFSGRQFSNSRSEMNVSTLELGDSALYLCASSLDRGGTGELFFGEGSRLTVL.

The chain links TRBV6-2 or TRBV6-3 to TRBJ1-2; 7 bases agree with TRBD1. The CDR3 is 13 amino acids. Germline-derived CDR1 and CDR2 are MNHEY and SVGEGT. The ends lost 6 bases at V and 2 bases at J; junction bases unmatched: 3. The chain's CDR3 is CASSRQGNYGYTF. The DNA for the CDR3 is TGTGCCAGCAGCAGACAGGGCAACTATGGCTACACCTTC.

This clone was detected a few times. The chain recombines TRBV2 with TRBJ1-1; 10 bases fit TRBD1. Trimming removed 6 bases from V and 6 bases from J; junction bases left unmatched: 7. Germline lookup yields CDR1 SNHLY and CDR2 FYNNEI. This CDR3 spans 14 amino acids. The CDR3 coding sequence is TGTGCCAGCAGGGGGACAGGGGTGAGCGCTGAAGCTTTCTTT. Translating gives CASRGTGVSAEAFF.

CDR3 loop: CASSYSWRAGLYNEQFF. The CDR3 DNA reads as TGTGCCAGCAGTTACTCGTGGAGAGCGGGGTTGTACAATGAGCAGTTCTTC. The chain recombines TRBV6-2 or TRBV6-3 with TRBJ2-1; 7 nucleotides align to TRBD2. The V gene end was trimmed by 0 bases and the J gene end by 4 bases; junction bases not matched to a gene: 9. Germline V gene sequence: CDR1 MNHEY, CDR2 SVGEGT. The CDR3 consists of 17 residues.

With respect to this clone: A junction end diverges from the germline sequence, so it may reflect a read error. The chain has TRBV10-1 and TRBJ1-2, with D possibly matching TRBD1 (5 bases). Germline V gives CDR1 WNHNN, CDR2 SYGVQD (reference sequence). The CDR3 extends over 12 amino acids. The CDR3 DNA sequence: TGCGCCAGCACAGGTAAGGCCCAGGGCCCTTCCTTC. It specifies CASTGKAQGPSF.

The chain has TRBV6-1 and TRBJ2-5; D is uncertain. The length of the CDR3 is 16 residues. V lost 2 bases and J lost 5, with 18 bases in between. Germline CDR1 MNHNS, CDR2 SASEGT. The CDR3 loop reads CASSENRGVGGETQYF. Written as DNA, the CDR3 is TGTGCCAGCAGTGAAAATAGAGGCGTTGGTGGGGAGACCCAGTACTTC.

The chain uses TRBV6-5 and TRBJ2-4, with D possibly TRBD2 on 7 matching bases. Germline lookup yields CDR1 MNHEY and CDR2 SVGAGI. V lost 5 bases and J lost 2, with 13 bases in between. The CDR3 totals 15 residues. The CDR3 DNA is TGTGCCAGCAGTCTCGCGGGGGCCTCCAAAAACATTCAGTACTTC. Translating gives CASSLAGASKNIQYF.

This clone was detected a few times. The gene calls are TRBV18 and TRBJ2-7; no reliable D call. The V gene's germline CDR1 is KGHSH and CDR2 LQKENI. This CDR3 is built from 12 residues. V gave up 0 bases and J gave up 1 base, with 1 base separating them. This CDR3 is CASSPPSYEQYF. The CDR3 nucleotides are TGTGCCAGCTCACCACCTTCCTACGAGCAGTACTTC.

The genes are TRBV7-2 and TRBJ2-7; unclear D gene. This CDR3 has 13 amino acids. Per germline, CDR1 SGHTA and CDR2 FQGNSA. Deletions cut 0 bases from V and 6 bases from J, with 9 bases between. The CDR3 protein is CASSLATNSEQYF. The CDR3 bases are TGTGCCAGCAGCTTAGCTACGAATAGCGAGCAGTACTTC.

V is TRBV29-1 and J is TRBJ1-5, with a possible D match to TRBD1 (6 bases). The CDR3 has 13 amino acids. The germline CDR1 and CDR2 sequences are SQVTM and ANQGSEA. Trimming cost V 4 bases and J 6 bases, with 13 bases left between them. The CDR3 protein is CSVAQQQGQPQHF. As DNA, the CDR3 is TGCAGCGTTGCCCAACAACAGGGTCAGCCCCAGCATTTT.

The V gene is TRBV25-1, the J gene TRBJ2-1; a weak D match, TRBD2 (6 bases). CDR3 length: 15 residues. The ends were cut back, 8 bases at V and 0 bases at J, with 14 bases in the middle. Germline lookup yields CDR1 MGHDK and CDR2 SYGVNS. Written as DNA, the CDR3 is TGTGCCAGCCAACACGGTAGCGGCTCCTACAATGAGCAGTTCTTC. Translating gives CASQHGSGSYNEQFF.

The chain is built from TRBV30 and TRBJ1-5; a weak D match, TRBD1 (5 bases). The CDR3 runs to 13 residues. The ends were cut back, 0 bases at V and 5 bases at J, with 8 bases in the middle. The germline V gene has CDR1 GTSNPN and CDR2 SVGIG (reference sequence). The CDR3 reads CAWSVQEHQPQHF. The CDR3, as DNA: TGTGCCTGGAGTGTACAGGAGCATCAGCCCCAGCATTTT.

The V and J genes are TRBV10-3 and TRBJ2-1; the match to TRBD2 covers 11 bases. In germline, CDR1 is ENHRY, CDR2 SYGVKD. Trimming took 5 bases from V and 8 from J; bases not matched to a gene: 17. The CDR3 spans 18 residues. CDR3 region: CAISPPGVGASGRYEQFF. The CDR3 DNA reads as TGTGCCATCAGTCCCCCCGGTGTGGGTGCTAGCGGGAGGTATGAGCAGTTCTTC.

This rearrangement joins TRBV12-3 or TRBV12-4 to TRBJ2-7; D gene unclear. The CDR3 consists of 13 residues. V dropped 6 bases and J dropped 5 bases, with 14 bases sitting between them. Here the CDR3 reads CASSPQMWDEQYF. CDR3 DNA sequence: TGTGCCAGCAGCCCTCAGATGTGGGACGAGCAGTACTTC.

This rearrangement joins TRBV11-3 to TRBJ2-3; TRBD2 matches 11 bases. V lost 4 bases to trimming and J lost 2 bases; unmatched junction nucleotides: 11. This CDR3 spans 18 amino acids. Germline assignment: CDR1 SGHNT and CDR2 YENEEA. The CDR3 spells CASSSALGLAANTDTQYF. CDR3 DNA: TGTGCCAGCAGCTCCGCCCTGGGACTAGCGGCAAACACAGATACGCAGTATTTT.

This clone appeared a single time. This sequence joins TRBV24-1 and TRBJ2-3, with TRBD1 matching over 8 bases. Germline CDR1 reads KGHDR; CDR2 reads SFDVKD. This CDR3 is built from 15 residues. Trimming removed 2 bases from V and 2 bases from J; junction bases left unmatched: 2. The CDR3 spells CATSDWTGSTDTQYF. In DNA form, the CDR3 reads TGTGCCACCAGTGATTGGACAGGGTCCACAGATACGCAGTATTTT.

The V and J genes are TRBV7-9 and TRBJ1-2; 9 nucleotides match TRBD1. J lost 6 bases, V lost 5 bases, and 4 bases had no gene match. This CDR3 comprises 13 residues. The germline gives CDR1 SEHNR, CDR2 FQNEAQ (reference sequence). The CDR3: CASSAGQGHGYTF. CDR3 nucleotide sequence: TGTGCCAGCAGCGCCGGACAGGGGCATGGCTACACCTTC.

The chain has TRBV7-8 and TRBJ2-3, with a possible D match to TRBD2 (5 bases). The V end was cut by 4 bases, the J end by 4 bases, with 21 bases between. The CDR3 contains 17 residues. CDR1 is SGHVS and CDR2 is FQNEAQ in the germline V gene. DNA for the CDR3: TGTGCCAGCAGCTCCAACGTGGGTACGGGGTGGGCAGATACGCAGTATTTT. Encoded protein: CASSSNVGTGWADTQYF.